The text below deals with one TCR beta chain. This entry belongs to a study of blood T cell repertoires in COVID-19. Looking at the study overall: T cells, B-cell-depleted T cells, or PBMCs provided the cDNA or gDNA that served as material.

Repertoires were generated with immunoSEQ multiplex PCR, while TCRdb's copy carries only in-frame clones and drops some. Among roughly 140,000 clones listed, roughly four fifths were seen once. V was clipped by 6 bases and J by 8 bases; unmatched bases: 8. The CDR3 covers 13 residues. From germline, CDR1 is SNHLY and CDR2 FYNNEI. The specimen was peripheral blood. V and J are TRBV2 and TRBJ1-1, with 8 positions matching TRBD1. The TCR comes from a human donor in a cohort sampled during active COVID-19. The CDR3: CASRAGTGAEAFF. The CDR3 coding sequence is TGTGCCAGCAGGGCCGGGACAGGAGCCGAAGCTTTCTTT. Filled out from reference TRBV2 and TRBJ1-1, the complete variable domain reads EPEVTQTPSHQVTQMGQEVILRCVPISNHLYFYWYRQILGQKVEFLVSFYNNEISEKSEIFDDQFSVERPDGSNFTLKIRSTKLEDSAMYFCASRAGTGAEAFFGQGTRLTVV.